These 30 T cell receptor beta chains were sequenced from one sample in a study of human T cells and chemical hapten exposure. The time point: pre-sensitization, week 0. Documented treatment: therapeutic diphenylcyclopropenone sensitization with weekly scalp DPC. One entry per CDR3 protein results from TCRdb running MiXCR on the RACE reads. The table includes around 120,000 distinct CDR3 sequences, approximately 13% detected once. The sequences come from whole blood, collected in connection with sensitization to the hapten diphenylcyclopropenone (DPC). These receptors originate from a woman aged 18-29 years with alopecia areata. Some clones in this sample may be carry-over from other donors' samples.

This clonotype was counted a few times. CDR3 sequence (DNA): TGCAGCGTGGAACGGGGCGGAGAGACCCAGTACTTC. This codes for CSVERGGETQYF. The chain has TRBV29-1 and TRBJ2-5; D is possibly TRBD1 or TRBD2 (5 bases each). There are 12 residues in the CDR3. Germline loops: CDR1 SQVTM, CDR2 ANQGSEA. Trimming pared 6 bases from V and 4 bases from J, leaving 12 bases between.

This clonotype was detected many times. The chain joins TRBV6-1 to TRBJ1-2, with D perhaps TRBD1 (6 bases). Trimming took 6 bases from V and 1 from J, leaving 12 bases between them. Germline V gene data show CDR1 as MNHNS and CDR2 as SASEGT. CDR3 length equals 14 residues. The CDR3 DNA sequence: TGTGCCAGCAGATACAGGGCCATTAACTATGGCTACACCTTC. It codes for CASRYRAINYGYTF.

The V and J genes are TRBV2 and TRBJ2-7, with TRBD2 matching 9 bases. The CDR3 is 14 amino acids. V gave up 2 bases and J gave up 5 bases; unmatched junction bases: 4. From germline, CDR1 is SNHLY and CDR2 FYNNEI. For the CDR3, the DNA is TGTGCCAGCAGTGAACGTCTAGCGGGGAACGAGCAGTACTTC. Amino acid sequence: CASSERLAGNEQYF.

The chain joins TRBV3-1 to TRBJ1-2, with TRBD1 identical over 8 bases. Losses at the gene ends were 5 bases for V and 8 bases for J; bases not matched to a gene: 7. The CDR3 is made up of 13 amino acids. Per the germline V gene, CDR1 is LGHDT and CDR2 is YNNKEL (reference sequence). The CDR3 region is CASSYYRGGGYTF. The DNA of the CDR3 is TGTGCCAGCAGCTACTACAGGGGGGGCGGCTACACCTTC.

This clonotype has more than one count but fewer than ten. The V call is TRBV7-9, the J call TRBJ2-1; no clear D gene. The CDR3 consists of 13 residues. V lost 4 bases to trimming and J lost 10 bases, with 14 bases between them. CDR1 is SEHNR, CDR2 FQNEAQ, per germline (reference sequence). The CDR3 protein is CASSSSLIYEQFF. The CDR3 DNA sequence: TGTGCCAGCAGCTCCTCACTGATCTACGAGCAGTTCTTC. Combining the CDR3 with reference TRBV7-9 and TRBJ2-1 gives the whole variable domain DTGVSQNPRHKITKRGQNVTFRCDPISEHNRLYWYRQTLGQGPEFLTYFQNEAQLEKSRLLSDRFSAERPKGSFSTLEIQRTEQGDSAMYLCASSSSLIYEQFFGPGTRLTVL.

This clonotype was recorded a few times. The chain carries TRBV11-2 and TRBJ2-1, with D possibly TRBD2 on 5 matching bases. The V end was cut by 5 bases, the J end by 0 bases, with 14 bases between. The CDR3 is 16 residues long. Germline CDR1 SGHAT, CDR2 FQNNGV. CDR3 sequence reads: CASSPTGSFSYNEQFF. The CDR3 DNA is TGTGCCAGCAGCCCGACGGGGTCTTTCTCCTACAATGAGCAGTTCTTC. The full variable domain, completed using reference TRBV11-2 and TRBJ2-1, is EAGVAQSPRYKIIEKRQSVAFWCNPISGHATLYWYQQILGQGPKLLIQFQNNGVVDDSQLPKDRFSAERLKGVDSTLKIQPAKLEDSAVYLCASSPTGSFSYNEQFFGPGTRLTVL.

This clonotype was observed a single time. This chain's CDR3 is CASSEGRAETQYF. The DNA for the CDR3 is TGTGCCAGCAGTGAAGGCAGGGCAGAGACCCAGTACTTC. The gene calls are TRBV25-1 and TRBJ2-5, with a possible D match to TRBD1 (5 bases). Trimming stripped 2 bases from V and 4 bases from J, with 8 bases between. There are 13 residues in the CDR3. CDR1 and CDR2 (germline): MGHDK, SYGVNS.

CDR3 loop: CASSLGADQPQHF. The CDR3 DNA reads TGTGCCAGCAGTTTGGGGGCAGATCAGCCCCAGCATTTT. The genes are TRBV12-3 or TRBV12-4 and TRBJ1-5, with a possible D match to TRBD1 (6 bases). The CDR3 is 13 amino acids. V dropped 3 bases and J dropped 5 bases, with 8 bases sitting between them.

In this sample, this clonotype turned up many times. The chain uses TRBV12-3 or TRBV12-4 and TRBJ1-2; D unclear. V lost 5 bases to trimming and J lost 5 bases, with 6 bases between them. The CDR3 length is 11 residues. The DNA of the CDR3 is TGTGCCAGCAGTGCCCCATATGGCTACACCTTC. This sequence encodes CASSAPYGYTF.

The table lists this clonotype with a few counts. At one of its ends the junction is not consistent with the germline gene, which may arise from a read error. V gene TRBV28 combines with J gene TRBJ1-5, with D uncertain. Germline assignment: CDR1 MDHEN and CDR2 SYDVKM. CDR3 length: 13 residues. The CDR3 region is CASSLSASQSQHF. CDR3 in DNA: TGTGCCAGCAGTTTATCGGCCAGTCAGTCCCAGCATTTT.

The gene calls are TRBV6-6 and TRBJ1-6; D is perhaps TRBD1 (6 bases). Germline values: CDR1 MNHNY, CDR2 SVGAGI (reference sequence). This CDR3 has 16 residues. V was clipped by 0 bases and J by 6 bases, with 12 bases between them. CDR3 coding DNA: TGTGCCAGCAGTTACTCAAGGGACACACGTAATTCACCCCTCCACTTT. The encoded protein is CASSYSRDTRNSPLHF.

The CDR3 bases are TGTGCCAGCAGCCTCGTCATAAAACAGGGACTTCGGCAGTACTTC. Translating gives CASSLVIKQGLRQYF. V gene TRBV5-8 combines with J gene TRBJ2-7; either TRBD1 or TRBD2 may supply D (6 bases each). Germline assignment: CDR1 SGHTS and CDR2 YDEGEE. The V end was cut by 4 bases, the J end by 9 bases, with 23 bases between. The CDR3 has 15 residues. Full variable domain (rest looked up from reference TRBV5-8 and TRBJ2-7): EAGVTQSPTHLIKTRGQQATLRCSPISGHTSVYWYQQALGLGLQFLLWYDEGEERNRGNFPPRFSGRQFPNYSSELNVNALELEDSALYLCASSLVIKQGLRQYFGPGTRLTVT.

This clonotype was detected many times. V and J are TRBV2 and TRBJ2-4; weak D call: TRBD1 (6 bases). Deletions cut 5 bases from V and 4 bases from J, with 6 bases between. CDR1 and CDR2 (germline): SNHLY, FYNNEI. CDR3 length: 12 residues. The CDR3 region is CASSTGKNIQYF. In DNA form, the CDR3 reads TGTGCCAGCAGTACAGGGAAAAACATTCAGTACTTC.

V usage is TRBV15 and J usage is TRBJ2-3; 8 bases map to TRBD2. Germline lookup yields CDR1 LNHNV and CDR2 YYDKDF (reference sequence). Germline trimming cut 3 bases from V and 4 bases from J; bases unmatched to any gene: 3. The CDR3 is 14 residues long. The DNA for the CDR3 is TGTGCCACCAGCAGCGGGGGGGCGGCAGATACGCAGTATTTT. Its protein product is CATSSGGAADTQYF.

This clonotype was observed a handful of times. The rearrangement links TRBV18 to TRBJ1-5; D gene unclear. This CDR3 region has 12 residues. Germline assignment: CDR1 KGHSH and CDR2 LQKENI. V lost 2 bases, J lost 4 bases, and 3 bases lay in between. The CDR3 reads CASSPGNQPQHF. CDR3 DNA sequence: TGTGCCAGCTCACCAGGGAATCAGCCCCAGCATTTT.

The V call is TRBV4-3, the J call TRBJ2-7; 9 bases are a match to TRBD1. V dropped 0 bases and J dropped 3; count of bases not matched to a gene: 21. Per germline, CDR1 LGHNA and CDR2 YSLEER. The CDR3 is 21 residues long. The CDR3 coding sequence is TGCGCCAGCAGCCAAGAATACTTGGAAGCACCTCGGGACAGGGTTCTCTACGAGCAGTACTTC. Amino acids: CASSQEYLEAPRDRVLYEQYF.

This clonotype was counted only a few times. The gene calls are TRBV20-1 and TRBJ2-5, with TRBD2 matching 10 bases. J was trimmed by 2 bases and V by 4 bases; bases with no gene match: 10. From germline, CDR1 is DFQATT and CDR2 SNEGSKA (reference sequence). This CDR3 is built from 16 residues. The CDR3 sequence is CSATDPSGGEQETQYF. The CDR3 DNA sequence: TGCAGTGCTACGGACCCTAGCGGGGGTGAGCAAGAGACCCAGTACTTC.

This clonotype was counted between two and nine times. This chain connects TRBV7-2 to TRBJ2-5, with 9 bases fitting TRBD2. There are 15 residues in the CDR3. The germline V gene has CDR1 SGHTA and CDR2 FQGNSA. V dropped 4 bases and J dropped 1; count of bases not matched to a gene: 4. CDR3 DNA sequence: TGTGCCAGCAGCTGGTGGCGGGGGGGCCAAGAGACCCAGTACTTC. This sequence encodes CASSWWRGGQETQYF.

A few counts support this clonotype. This chain links TRBV12-3 or TRBV12-4 with TRBJ1-5; D not resolved. V shed 3 bases and J shed 0 bases, with 18 bases lying between them. The length of the CDR3 is 18 residues. CDR3 in amino acids: CASSLSALGKYSNQPQHF. The CDR3 DNA reads TGTGCCAGCAGTTTGTCGGCATTGGGGAAATATAGCAATCAGCCCCAGCATTTT.

The genes are TRBV10-3 and TRBJ2-7; 10 nucleotides agree with TRBD1. CDR1 is ENHRY, CDR2 SYGVKD, per germline. This CDR3 comprises 14 residues. The J segment lost 7 bases and the V segment lost 4 bases, leaving 7 bases of the junction unmatched. CDR3 in amino acids: CAISGTGGLLEQYF. CDR3 coding DNA: TGTGCCATCAGTGGGACAGGGGGTCTTCTAGAGCAGTACTTC.

On this clonotype itself: Likely a read error: the CDR3 ends without its conserved phenylalanine or tryptophan. The chain recombines TRBV7-9 with TRBJ2-7, with TRBD1 identical over 8 bases. Germline CDR1 SEHNR, CDR2 FQNEAQ (reference sequence). Losses at the gene ends were 1 base for V and 3 bases for J; bases not matched to a gene: 2. The CDR3 spans 14 residues. CDR3 in amino acids: CASSLGTGIYEQYS. The CDR3 DNA follows: TGTGCCAGCAGCTTAGGGACAGGGATCTACGAGCAGTACTCC.

The chain couples TRBV7-8 to TRBJ2-3; 13 nucleotides agree with TRBD2. V gave up 2 bases and J gave up 4 bases; unmatched junction bases: 6. The CDR3 is 17 residues long. Germline CDR1 reads SGHVS; CDR2 reads FQNEAQ. This chain's CDR3 is CASSLRGLAGTADTQYF. The CDR3, as DNA: TGTGCCAGCAGCTTAAGGGGACTAGCGGGGACGGCAGATACGCAGTATTTT.

This chain uses TRBV27 with TRBJ1-1; no clear D gene. The germline V gene has CDR1 MNHEY and CDR2 SMNVEV (reference sequence). This CDR3 has 15 amino acids. The germline V and J ends were trimmed by 6 bases and 5 bases, with 19 bases remaining between them. CDR3 nucleotides: TGTGCCAGCAGGGGAAAGGCAGGATTTGGGACTGAAGCTTTCTTT. It specifies CASRGKAGFGTEAFF.

This rearrangement joins TRBV12-3 or TRBV12-4 to TRBJ1-1; D gene uncertain. V shed 6 bases and J shed 1 base, with 21 bases lying between them. The CDR3 length is 17 residues. The DNA for the CDR3 is TGTGCCAGCAGCCAGGTGAGGCATACCATAGGGAACACTGAAGCTTTCTTT. Residues: CASSQVRHTIGNTEAFF.

About this clonotype: One end of the junction varies from germline; a read error may be responsible. The chain links TRBV6-2 or TRBV6-3 to TRBJ2-6; 9 bases are shared with TRBD2. CDR1 and CDR2 from the germline V gene are MNHEY and SVGEGT. This CDR3 has 17 amino acids. Here the CDR3 reads CASRRLAGSSGTNVLTF. Written as DNA, the CDR3 is TGTGCCAGCAGGCGTCTAGCGGGGTCCTCTGGGACCAACGTCCTGACTTTC.

The sample holds many counts of this clonotype. The J gene is TRBJ1-5, the V gene TRBV20-1, with unresolved D. The CDR3 covers 17 residues. The V end was cut by 2 bases, the J end by 0 bases, with 17 bases between. CDR1 and CDR2 from the germline V gene are DFQATT and SNEGSKA (reference sequence). The CDR3 sequence: CSARTTADLYSNQPQHF. CDR3 DNA: TGCAGTGCTAGAACGACGGCAGACCTGTATAGCAATCAGCCCCAGCATTTT.

The chain joins TRBV19 to TRBJ2-1; TRBD1 might be the D (5 bases). V was pared by 4 bases and J by 3 bases, with 7 bases between. The CDR3 contains 13 residues. The germline V gene has CDR1 LNHDA and CDR2 SQIVND (reference sequence). The CDR3 DNA follows: TGTGCCAGTAGTACCCAGGGCTACAATGAGCAGTTCTTC. This translates into CASSTQGYNEQFF.

This clonotype appeared a few times. The chain is built from TRBV6-2 or TRBV6-3 and TRBJ1-1; 8 positions match TRBD1. The V gene's germline CDR1 is MNHEY and CDR2 SVGEGT. V was pared by 4 bases and J by 4 bases, with 8 bases of the junction left unmatched. The CDR3 is 15 residues long. The CDR3 loop is CASSSPGQGRTEAFF. DNA for the CDR3: TGTGCCAGCAGTTCCCCCGGACAGGGTCGCACTGAAGCTTTCTTT.

This CDR3 is CSARDTGAEAFF. CDR3 DNA: TGCAGTGCTCGGGACACAGGGGCAGAGGCTTTCTTT. The chain uses TRBV20-1 and TRBJ1-1, with TRBD1 identical over 7 bases. Germline-derived CDR1 and CDR2 are DFQATT and SNEGSKA (reference sequence). The CDR3 consists of 12 residues. Trimming removed 5 bases from V and 11 bases from J; junction bases left unmatched: 11.

The sample holds a few counts of this clonotype. The CDR3 DNA follows: TGTGCCACCAGCAGAGACAGGAGATATGGCTACACCTTC. Translating it yields CATSRDRRYGYTF. The rearrangement links TRBV15 to TRBJ1-2, with unresolved D. With 0 bases removed from V and 5 bases from J, the gap between germline ends came to 7 bases. This CDR3 contains 13 residues. Germline lookup yields CDR1 LNHNV and CDR2 YYDKDF (reference sequence).